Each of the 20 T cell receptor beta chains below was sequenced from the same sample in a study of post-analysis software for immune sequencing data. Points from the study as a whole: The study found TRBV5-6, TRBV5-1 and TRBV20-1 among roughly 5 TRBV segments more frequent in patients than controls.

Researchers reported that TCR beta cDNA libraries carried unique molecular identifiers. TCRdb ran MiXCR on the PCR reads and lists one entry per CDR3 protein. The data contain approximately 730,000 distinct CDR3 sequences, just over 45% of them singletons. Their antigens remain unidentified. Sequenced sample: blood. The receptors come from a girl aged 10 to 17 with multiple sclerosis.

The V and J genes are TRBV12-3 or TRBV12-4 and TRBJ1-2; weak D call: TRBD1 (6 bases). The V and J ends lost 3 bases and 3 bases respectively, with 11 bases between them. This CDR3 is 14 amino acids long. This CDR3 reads CASSFSGVYYGYTF. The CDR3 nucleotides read TGTGCCAGCAGTTTCTCAGGGGTGTACTATGGCTACACCTTC.

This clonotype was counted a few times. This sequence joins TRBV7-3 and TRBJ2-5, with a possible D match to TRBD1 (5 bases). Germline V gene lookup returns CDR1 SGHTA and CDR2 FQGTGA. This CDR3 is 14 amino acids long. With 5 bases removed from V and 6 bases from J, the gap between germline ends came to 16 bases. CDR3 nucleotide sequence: TGTGCCAGCAGCCTTTCGACAGCTACGAAGACCCAGTACTTC. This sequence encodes CASSLSTATKTQYF.

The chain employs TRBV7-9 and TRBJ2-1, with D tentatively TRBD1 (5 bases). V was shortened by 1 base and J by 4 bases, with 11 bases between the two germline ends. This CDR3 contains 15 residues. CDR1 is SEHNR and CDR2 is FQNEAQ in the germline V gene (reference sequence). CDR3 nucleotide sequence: TGTGCCAGCAGCTTAGAAGTAGGGGCTTACAATGAGCAGTTCTTC. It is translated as CASSLEVGAYNEQFF.

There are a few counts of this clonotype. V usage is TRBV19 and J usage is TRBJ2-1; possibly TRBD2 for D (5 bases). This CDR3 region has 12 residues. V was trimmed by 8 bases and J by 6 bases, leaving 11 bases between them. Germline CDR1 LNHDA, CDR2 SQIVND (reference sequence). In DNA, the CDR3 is TGTGCCAGTGGGAGATTACCCAATGAGCAGTTCTTC. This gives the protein CASGRLPNEQFF. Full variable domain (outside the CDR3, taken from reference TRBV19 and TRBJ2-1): DGGITQSPKYLFRKEGQNVTLSCEQNLNHDAMYWYRQDPGQGLRLIYYSQIVNDFQKGDIAEGYSVSREKKESFPLTVTSAQKNPTAFYLCASGRLPNEQFFGPGTRLTVL.

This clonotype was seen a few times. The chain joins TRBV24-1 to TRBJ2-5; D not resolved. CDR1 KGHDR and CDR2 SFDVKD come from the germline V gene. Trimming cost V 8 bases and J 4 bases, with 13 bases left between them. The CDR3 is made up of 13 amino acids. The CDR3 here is CATKGIRSETQYF. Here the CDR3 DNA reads TGTGCCACCAAAGGGATTCGGTCAGAGACCCAGTACTTC.

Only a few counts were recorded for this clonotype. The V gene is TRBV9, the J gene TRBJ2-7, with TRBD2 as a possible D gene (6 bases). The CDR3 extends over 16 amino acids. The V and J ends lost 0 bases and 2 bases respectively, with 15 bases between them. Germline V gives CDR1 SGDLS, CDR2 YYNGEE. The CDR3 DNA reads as TGTGCCAGCAGCGTAGGGGAGGCGCCGACCCCCTACGAGCAGTACTTC. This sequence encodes CASSVGEAPTPYEQYF.

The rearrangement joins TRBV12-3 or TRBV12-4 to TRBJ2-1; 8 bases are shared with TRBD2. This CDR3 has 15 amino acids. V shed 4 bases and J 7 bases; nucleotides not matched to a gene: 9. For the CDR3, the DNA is TGTGCCAGCAGTTGGGGACTAGAATTGGGTAATGAGCAGTTCTTC. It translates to CASSWGLELGNEQFF.

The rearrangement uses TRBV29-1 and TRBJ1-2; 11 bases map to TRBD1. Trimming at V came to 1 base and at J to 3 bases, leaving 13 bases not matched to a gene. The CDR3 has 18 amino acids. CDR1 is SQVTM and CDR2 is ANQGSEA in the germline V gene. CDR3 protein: CSVEGVSTDRGPHYGYTF. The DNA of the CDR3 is TGCAGCGTTGAAGGGGTTTCGACGGACAGGGGGCCCCACTATGGCTACACCTTC. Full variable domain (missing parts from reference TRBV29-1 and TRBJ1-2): SAVISQKPSRDICQRGTSLTIQCQVDSQVTMMFWYRQQPGQSLTLIATANQGSEATYESGFVIDKFPISRPNLTFSTLTVSNMSPEDSSIYLCSVEGVSTDRGPHYGYTFGSGTRLTVV.

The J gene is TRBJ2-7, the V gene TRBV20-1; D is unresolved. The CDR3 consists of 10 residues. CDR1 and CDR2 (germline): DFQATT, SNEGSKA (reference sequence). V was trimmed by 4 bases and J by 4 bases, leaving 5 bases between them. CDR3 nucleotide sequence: TGCAGTGCTATAGGATACGAGCAGTACTTC. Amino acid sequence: CSAIGYEQYF.

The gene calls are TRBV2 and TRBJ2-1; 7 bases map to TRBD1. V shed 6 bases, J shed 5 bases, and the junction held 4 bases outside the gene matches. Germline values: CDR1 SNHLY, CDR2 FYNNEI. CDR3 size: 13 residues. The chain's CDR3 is CASRRQGNNEQFF. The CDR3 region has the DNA TGTGCCAGCAGACGACAGGGCAACAATGAGCAGTTCTTC.

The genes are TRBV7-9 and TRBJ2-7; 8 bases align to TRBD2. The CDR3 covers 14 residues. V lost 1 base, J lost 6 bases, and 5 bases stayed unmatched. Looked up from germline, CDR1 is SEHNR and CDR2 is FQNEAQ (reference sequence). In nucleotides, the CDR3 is TGTGCCAGCAGCTTAGTCGGGAGGGCCGGCGAGCAGTACTTC. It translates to CASSLVGRAGEQYF.

DNA for the CDR3: TGTGCCACCAGCCTTGGAGGTACAGGGGAGACCCAGTACTTC. Translated, it gives CATSLGGTGETQYF. V gene TRBV15 combines with J gene TRBJ2-4, with D tentatively TRBD1 (6 bases). With the DNA end fitting TRBJ2-5 better, the J assignment may be wrong. The CDR3 spans 14 residues. CDR1 and CDR2 (germline): LNHNV, YYDKDF (reference sequence).

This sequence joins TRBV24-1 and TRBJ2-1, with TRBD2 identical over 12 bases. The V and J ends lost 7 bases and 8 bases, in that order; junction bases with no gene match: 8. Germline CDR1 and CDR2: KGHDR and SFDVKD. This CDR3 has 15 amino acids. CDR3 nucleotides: TGTGCCACCAGGCCGACTAGCGGGAGAATCCATGAGCAGTTCTTC. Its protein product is CATRPTSGRIHEQFF.

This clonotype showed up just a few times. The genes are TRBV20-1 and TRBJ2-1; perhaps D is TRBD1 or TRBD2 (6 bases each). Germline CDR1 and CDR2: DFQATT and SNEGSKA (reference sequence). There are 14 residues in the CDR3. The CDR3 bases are TGCAGCCCAGTAGGGGGGCAAACCTACAATGAGCAGTTCTTC. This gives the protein CSPVGGQTYNEQFF.

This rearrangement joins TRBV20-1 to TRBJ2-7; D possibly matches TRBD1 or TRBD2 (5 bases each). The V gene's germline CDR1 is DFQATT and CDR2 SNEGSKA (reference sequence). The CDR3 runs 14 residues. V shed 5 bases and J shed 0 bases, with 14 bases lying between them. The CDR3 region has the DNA TGCAGTGCTCTGACCCCGAGGGGCTCCTACGAGCAGTACTTC. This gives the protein CSALTPRGSYEQYF.

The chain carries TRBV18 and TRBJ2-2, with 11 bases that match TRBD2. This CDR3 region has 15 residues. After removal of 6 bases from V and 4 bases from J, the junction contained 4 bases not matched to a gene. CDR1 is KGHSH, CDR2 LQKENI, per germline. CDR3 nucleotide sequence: TGTGCCAGCTCGTTCGGGACTAGCGGCACCGGGGAGCTGTTTTTT. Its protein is CASSFGTSGTGELFF.

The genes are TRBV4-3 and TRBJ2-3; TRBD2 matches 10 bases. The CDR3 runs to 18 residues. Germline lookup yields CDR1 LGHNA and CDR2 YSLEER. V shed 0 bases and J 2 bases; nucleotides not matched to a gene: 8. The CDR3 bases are TGCGCCAGCAGCCAAGATTCCTGGACTAGCGGCTTCACAGATACGCAGTATTTT. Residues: CASSQDSWTSGFTDTQYF.

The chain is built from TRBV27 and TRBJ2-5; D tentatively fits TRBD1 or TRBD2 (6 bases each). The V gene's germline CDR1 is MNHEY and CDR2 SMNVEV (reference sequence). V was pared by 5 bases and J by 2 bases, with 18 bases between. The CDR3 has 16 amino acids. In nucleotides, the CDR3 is TGTGCCAGCAGTCCCGGGGGCGTCAAACTACAAGAGACCCAGTACTTC. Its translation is CASSPGGVKLQETQYF.

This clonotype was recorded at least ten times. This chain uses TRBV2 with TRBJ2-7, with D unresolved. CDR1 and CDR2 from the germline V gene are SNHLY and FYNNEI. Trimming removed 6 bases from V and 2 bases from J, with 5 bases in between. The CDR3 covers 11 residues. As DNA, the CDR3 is TGTGCCAGCAGCGAGGCCTACGAGCAGTACTTC. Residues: CASSEAYEQYF.

The chain's CDR3 is CASSHAGSYEQYF. CDR3 in DNA: TGTGCCAGCAGTCACGCCGGCTCCTACGAGCAGTACTTC. The chain carries TRBV27 and TRBJ2-7; D uncertain. The CDR3 runs 13 residues. In germline, CDR1 is MNHEY, CDR2 SMNVEV (reference sequence). The ends were cut back, 5 bases at V and 0 bases at J, with 8 bases in the middle.